These T cell receptor beta chains were read from a single sample in a study of T-cell memory formation after mild COVID-19. TCRdb analysed the 5' RACE reads with MiXCR anew, one entry per CDR3 protein. The data hold under 450,000 distinct CDR3 sequences, with more than 20% observed a single time. The source material was PBMCs or a T cell subset sorted from them (not recorded which). The receptor source for this set is an adult woman who had mild COVID-19 (a few samples of this study predate the infection). Cell type and time point are not known. Both conserved end residues are part of each CDR3. The D gene is left open where the match is weak. Only part of the rows carry a size: once, few, many, or a class if the clone is expanded.

J gene	clone size	D gene	V gene	CDR3 DNA	CDR3 protein
TRBJ2-3	.	TRBD2	TRBV29-1	TGCAGCGTTCAGGGACTAGCGGGGGGCACAGATACGCAGTATTTT	CSVQGLAGGTDTQYF
TRBJ2-5	few	TRBD2	TRBV5-1	TGCGCCAGCAGCCCGGGGACTAGCCGGGAAGAGACCCAGTACTTC	CASSPGTSREETQYF
TRBJ2-2	.	.	TRBV5-1	TGCGCCAGCAGCTTTCTTGGGGGATCGAACACCGGGGAGCTGTTTTTT	CASSFLGGSNTGELFF
TRBJ2-7	.	.	TRBV9	TGTGCCAGCAGCGTAGGGGAAGGTTGGAGCGAGCAGTACTTC	CASSVGEGWSEQYF
TRBJ2-7	few	.	TRBV20-1	TGCAGTGCTAGAGATGCGGGTAGCTCCTACGAGCAGTACTTC	CSARDAGSSYEQYF
TRBJ1-2	.	.	TRBV6-5	TGTGCCAGCGCTCTATTAAGGGGGTTCGACTATGGCTACACCTTC	CASALLRGFDYGYTF
TRBJ1-1	.	.	TRBV15	TGTGCCACCAGCAGAAACTCAGGGGAAGCTTTCTTT	CATSRNSGEAFF
TRBJ2-7	few	TRBD2	TRBV5-1	TGCGCCAGCAGTATAGCGGGACGCCCCTACGAGCAGTACTTC	CASSIAGRPYEQYF
TRBJ2-7	.	.	TRBV5-4	TGTGCCAGCAGCTCGGACACTAATACCTACGAGCAGTACTTC	CASSSDTNTYEQYF
TRBJ2-3	.	.	TRBV29-1	TGCAGCGTTGGGTTACTCCTCAGCACAGATACGCAGTATTTT	CSVGLLLSTDTQYF
TRBJ2-1	.	.	TRBV15	TGTGCCACCAGCAGAGAAATAGGGGCCTCCTACAATGAGCAGTTCTTC	CATSREIGASYNEQFF
TRBJ2-2	.	TRBD1	TRBV5-1	TGCGCCAGCGACGACCCAGGACAGGGGGGCACCGGGGAGCTGTTTTTT	CASDDPGQGGTGELFF
TRBJ2-1	.	.	TRBV29-1	TGCAGCGTTGATTGGAGGGGGCATTACAATGAGCAGTTCTTC	CSVDWRGHYNEQFF
TRBJ2-1	.	.	TRBV12-2	TGTGCAAGTCCCCCTCTTAGTCCGGGGGCGTACAATGAGCAGTTCTTC	CASPPLSPGAYNEQFF
TRBJ2-7	.	TRBD2	TRBV20-1	TGCAGTGCTAAAGAGGCGGGAGGTCGACCCTACGAGCAGTACTTC	CSAKEAGGRPYEQYF
TRBJ2-7	few	.	TRBV20-1	TGCAGTGCTCGGGGACTCGCCTACGAGCAGTACTTC	CSARGLAYEQYF
TRBJ1-1	few	TRBD1	TRBV5-1	TGCGCCAGCAGCTTGCAGGGGACAGTGAACACTGAAGCTTTCTTT	CASSLQGTVNTEAFF
TRBJ2-5	few	TRBD1	TRBV12-5	TGTGCTAGTGGTCCTCAGGGACAGGGCGGAGAGACCCAGTACTTC	CASGPQGQGGETQYF
TRBJ2-7	.	.	TRBV12-5	TGTGCTAGTGGCAGGGTAAATGTGCAGTACTTC	CASGRVNVQYF
TRBJ1-1	.	.	TRBV7-3	TGTGCCAGCAGCTTAACGAGGTCGGGGAACACTGAAGCTTTCTTT	CASSLTRSGNTEAFF
TRBJ1-5	many	.	TRBV12-3/TRBV12-4	TGTGCCAGCTCTCTTGGCAGGTACAATCAGCCCCAGCATTTT	CASSLGRYNQPQHF
TRBJ2-1	.	.	TRBV6-1	TGTGCCAGCAGGGGCAGTCAAATCAATGAGCAGTTCTTC	CASRGSQINEQFF
TRBJ1-1	.	.	TRBV10-2	TGCGCCAGCAGTGAGTATCAGGCGCGTGACACTGAAGCTTTCTTT	CASSEYQARDTEAFF
TRBJ2-4	few	.	TRBV4-1	TGCGCCAGCAGCCAGTACGGAGGCACCAAAAACATTCAGTACTTC	CASSQYGGTKNIQYF
TRBJ1-6	.	TRBD1	TRBV19	TGTGCCAGCTCATCCGGGACAGGGAGAAAGGGAAGCTCACCCCTCCACTTT	CASSSGTGRKGSSPLHF
TRBJ2-2	.	.	TRBV5-1	TGCGCCAGCAGCTTGACCCAGGGAATGTCCGGGGAGCTGTTTTTT	CASSLTQGMSGELFF
TRBJ2-1	few	.	TRBV7-2	TGTGCCAGCACGTTCGGAGGCGGAGAGCAGTTCTTC	CASTFGGGEQFF
TRBJ2-1	.	TRBD2	TRBV7-2	TGTGCCAGCAGCCAGATCTTTATTAGCGGGGGGGCGGTTGAGCAGTTCTTC	CASSQIFISGGAVEQFF
TRBJ2-1	.	.	TRBV30	TGTGCCTGGGAACTGGGGCGGGATGAGCAGTTCTTC	CAWELGRDEQFF
TRBJ2-6	few	.	TRBV30	TGTGCCTGGAGTGTATGGGTCGGCCTGGGGGCCAACGTCCTGACTTTC	CAWSVWVGLGANVLTF
TRBJ2-1	few	.	TRBV12-3/TRBV12-4	TGTGCCAGCAGTTTCTTCGACAGCAACAATGAGCAGTTCTTC	CASSFFDSNNEQFF
TRBJ2-7	.	TRBD1	TRBV5-6	TGTGCCAGCATCAGGACAGGAGCCTCCTACGAGCAGTACTTC	CASIRTGASYEQYF
TRBJ1-5	few	.	TRBV7-9	TGTGCCAGCAGCGCGTCCCAGACAGGCAGATATCAGCCCCAGCATTTT	CASSASQTGRYQPQHF
TRBJ2-3	.	TRBD2	TRBV3-1	TGTGCCAGCAGCCAAGGACTAGCGGGGGGCCGAGGGACAGATACGCAGTATTTT	CASSQGLAGGRGTDTQYF
TRBJ2-3	many	TRBD1	TRBV5-1	TGCGCCAGCAGCCCGGGACAGGGACAATCAGATACGCAGTATTTT	CASSPGQGQSDTQYF
TRBJ2-1	.	TRBD2	TRBV7-9	TGTGCCAGCAGCTTAGGACTAGCGGGGGGGCAGAGGTACAATGAGCAGTTCTTC	CASSLGLAGGQRYNEQFF
TRBJ2-5	.	.	TRBV9	TGTGCCAGCAGCGGGGCAGACTGGGCGGGGGAGACCCAGTACTTC	CASSGADWAGETQYF
TRBJ1-1	.	TRBD1	TRBV20-1	TGCAGTGCTTACAGGGGGATGAACACTGAAGCTTTCTTT	CSAYRGMNTEAFF
TRBJ1-2	few	.	TRBV15	TGTGCCACCAGCAGAGATCAAACCGCCGACAGGAGAGATGGCTACACCTTC	CATSRDQTADRRDGYTF
TRBJ2-5	few	.	TRBV5-1	TGCGCCAGCAGCTTCGGAGTCTCCCAAGAGACCCAGTACTTC	CASSFGVSQETQYF
TRBJ2-1	.	TRBD2	TRBV7-3	TGTGCCAGCAGCCCCCTTGGCGGGAGGGCCACCGGGAACTACTACAATGAGCAGTTCTTC	CASSPLGGRATGNYYNEQFF
TRBJ1-1	few	TRBD1	TRBV20-1	TGCAGTGCTAGTTGGGACAGGGGAGGGGCTGAAGCTTTCTTT	CSASWDRGGAEAFF
TRBJ1-6	many	TRBD1	TRBV18	TGTGCCAGCTCACCCGGGACAGAGAATTCACCCCTCCACTTT	CASSPGTENSPLHF
TRBJ1-1	.	TRBD1	TRBV10-3	TGTGCCATCAGTGCAGGGGGCGCGAGCACTGAAGCTTTCTTT	CAISAGGASTEAFF
TRBJ2-7	.	.	TRBV7-2	TGTGCCAGCAGCCCGACGGGGGCTAGCGGCCGCTACGAGCAGTACTTC	CASSPTGASGRYEQYF
TRBJ1-1	few	.	TRBV7-9	TGTGCCAGCAGCCCCCGAGGGGCACTGAACACTGAAGCTTTCTTT	CASSPRGALNTEAFF
TRBJ2-5	few	.	TRBV24-1	TGTGCCACCAGTGATTTTAAGACCCAGTACTTC	CATSDFKTQYF
TRBJ2-6	.	.	TRBV2	TGTGCCAGCAGTGGGGTTTGGGGTTCAGGGGCCAACGTCCTGACTTTC	CASSGVWGSGANVLTF